This T cell receptor (beta chain) was found in a study of T cell responses to AZD1222 COVID-19 vaccine. Background on the study: It was second doses at about 4 or about 12 weeks that were pooled.

Turning to this clone: Its antigen remains unknown.

This CDR3 has 16 residues. The V gene end was trimmed by 3 bases and the J gene end by 0 bases; junction bases not matched to a gene: 3. Germline CDR1 and CDR2: SGDLS and YYNGEE. Regarding the study as a whole: Close to half of spike-specific TCRs reportedly recognize unmutated variant regions. Elevations in Spike-specific TCR breadth and depth followed administration of two AZD1222 doses. Only after the peak T cell response were repertoires sampled.

Profiling relied on immunoSEQ multiplex PCR, and the TCRdb table lists in-frame clones only, not all of them. This table has around 95,000 clones, roughly 90% appearing once. This chain uses TRBV9 with TRBJ1-3; TRBD1 matches at 10 bases. The sample in question was peripheral blood, obtained on day 0 of AZD1222 vaccination. The clonotype comes from an adult in good health. The CDR3 sequence: CASSGGTGDSGNTIYF. The CDR3 DNA reads as TGTGCCAGCAGCGGTGGGACAGGGGACTCTGGAAACACCATATATTTT.